A single sample gave rise to the 21 T cell receptor beta chains below, sequenced in a study of cytomegalovirus exposure and HLA in healthy donors. Researchers ran the PCR with 60 Vbeta and 13 Jbeta primers. Data came from immunoSEQ multiplex PCR; TCRdb stores just in-frame clones and leaves some out. The data show approximately 79,000 clones, over 70% seen once. The sample taken for sequencing was PBMCs. These receptors originate from a boy aged 5 to 17 in good health and CMV-seronegative.

A remark on this clone: This CDR3 is missing its conserved last phenylalanine or tryptophan, likely due to a read error. Because the CDR3's place on the DNA is in doubt, the DNA is left out and the CDR3 is given as listed by TCRdb. J is TRBJ1-1 and V is TRBV5-8. The CDR3 length is 8 residues, termini included. Germline CDR1 and CDR2: SGHTS and YDEGEE. CDR3 in amino acids: CASSFKEY.

This sequence joins TRBV28 and TRBJ1-1, with a weak D call TRBD1 (5 bases). Germline CDR1 and CDR2: MDHEN and SYDVKM. CDR3 length: 13 amino acids. With 11 bases removed from V and 6 bases from J, the gap between germline ends came to 19 bases. The CDR3 nucleotides are TGTGCCCTCATCTCTCCGGGGGTCCCTGAAGCTTTCTTT. Residues: CALISPGVPEAFF.

The chain combines TRBV9 with TRBJ1-2; the D is unclear. Trimming removed 5 bases from V and 5 bases from J, with 10 bases in between. The CDR3 has 12 residues. CDR1 is SGDLS, CDR2 YYNGEE, per germline. As DNA, the CDR3 is TGTGCCAGCAGGGACTCCCGGTATGGCTACACCTTC. Its translation is CASRDSRYGYTF. Filled out from reference TRBV9 and TRBJ1-2, the complete variable domain reads DSGVTQTPKHLITATGQRVTLRCSPRSGDLSVYWYQQSLDQGLQFLIQYYNGEERAKGNILERFSAQQFPDLHSELNLSSLELGDSALYFCASRDSRYGYTFGSGTRLTVV.

This chain joins TRBV15 and TRBJ1-1; D is ambiguous. Germline CDR1 is LNHNV and CDR2 is YYDKDF (reference sequence). The V and J ends lost 0 bases and 4 bases respectively, with 6 bases between them. The CDR3 spans 13 residues. CDR3: CATSRDYGTEAFF. Here the CDR3 DNA reads TGTGCCACCAGCAGAGATTACGGCACTGAAGCTTTCTTT.

V gene TRBV5-8 combines with J gene TRBJ1-5, with 9 bases lining up with TRBD1. Germline CDR1 SGHTS, CDR2 YDEGEE. The CDR3 consists of 15 residues. J gave up 6 bases and V 2 bases, and 6 bases lay outside the gene matches. The chain's CDR3 is CASSFPGTGRQPQHF. The CDR3 DNA follows: TGTGCCAGCAGCTTCCCCGGGACAGGGCGTCAGCCCCAGCATTTT.

This clone appeared a few times. The genes are TRBV28 and TRBJ1-2; D is unresolved. CDR1 and CDR2 from the germline V gene are MDHEN and SYDVKM. The CDR3 length is 13 residues. Trimming stripped 2 bases from V and 0 bases from J, with 4 bases between. The CDR3: CASSLATNYGYTF. For the CDR3, the DNA is TGTGCCAGCAGTTTAGCGACTAACTATGGCTACACCTTC.

V gene TRBV19 combines with J gene TRBJ1-1; D remains unclear. The CDR3 has 14 amino acids. V was shortened by 3 bases and J by 5 bases, with 13 bases between the two germline ends. Germline assignment: CDR1 LNHDA and CDR2 SQIVND (reference sequence). The CDR3 is CASSISGGPTEAFF. For the CDR3, the DNA is TGTGCCAGTAGTATCAGCGGAGGCCCTACTGAAGCTTTCTTT.

The V gene is TRBV28, the J gene TRBJ2-7; 11 bases match TRBD1. The CDR3 runs to 14 residues. V shed 6 bases and J 2 bases; nucleotides not matched to a gene: 3. Per the germline V gene, CDR1 is MDHEN and CDR2 is SYDVKM. The CDR3 loop is CASRGQGAPYEQYF. DNA for the CDR3: TGTGCCAGCAGAGGACAGGGGGCGCCCTACGAGCAGTACTTC.

V usage is TRBV10-3 and J usage is TRBJ2-5; the D gene is possibly TRBD2 (7 bases). Germline CDR1 is ENHRY and CDR2 is SYGVKD. CDR3 length equals 18 residues. V was cut by 2 bases and J by 2 bases, with 21 bases left in between. The CDR3 spells CAISEPGGLGPIQETQYF. As DNA, the CDR3 is TGTGCCATCAGTGAGCCGGGGGGCCTCGGGCCGATACAAGAGACCCAGTACTTC.

The chain is built from TRBV28 and TRBJ1-2, with D possibly matching TRBD1 (5 bases). Germline V gives CDR1 MDHEN, CDR2 SYDVKM. V lost 3 bases to trimming and J lost 2 bases, with 10 bases between them. This CDR3 has 14 residues. This chain's CDR3 is CASSLAGRNYGYTF. The DNA of the CDR3 is TGTGCCAGCAGTTTGGCAGGGCGGAACTATGGCTACACCTTC.

This clone was counted a few times. The chain is built from TRBV7-9 and TRBJ1-4, with a possible D match to TRBD1 (6 bases). The germline V gene has CDR1 SEHNR and CDR2 FQNEAQ (reference sequence). V shed 5 bases and J shed 2 bases, with 21 bases lying between them. The CDR3 has 18 amino acids. CDR3 nucleotides: TGTGCCAGCAGCGTCCGAGGGGGGGCAGTGACTACTAATGAAAAACTGTTTTTT. This sequence encodes CASSVRGGAVTTNEKLFF.

The chain joins TRBV7-2 to TRBJ2-1; 7 positions match TRBD2. Trimming at V came to 4 bases and at J to 10 bases, leaving 7 bases not matched to a gene. The germline V gene encodes CDR1 SGHTA and CDR2 FQGNSA. The CDR3 is 13 residues long. The CDR3 nucleotides are TGTGCCAGCAGCTCTGCCTCCGGGAGGGAGCAGTTCTTC. Residues: CASSSASGREQFF.

This clone occurred a few times. V gene TRBV29-1 combines with J gene TRBJ1-1; 7 nucleotides align to TRBD1. CDR3 length: 10 amino acids. J lost 10 bases, V lost 7 bases, and 6 bases had no gene match. Germline V gives CDR1 SQVTM, CDR2 ANQGSEA. The CDR3 DNA reads as TGCAGCGGCACGGGACAGTCAGCTTTCTTT. It yields the protein CSGTGQSAFF.

The rearrangement uses TRBV19 and TRBJ2-1; D remains ambiguous. CDR3 length: 13 amino acids. Germline assignment: CDR1 LNHDA and CDR2 SQIVND (reference sequence). The germline V and J ends were trimmed by 2 bases and 6 bases, with 8 bases remaining between them. The CDR3 spells CASSIILGNEQFF. CDR3 coding DNA: TGTGCCAGTAGTATAATACTCGGCAATGAGCAGTTCTTC.

This chain links TRBV7-9 with TRBJ2-7; 11 bases agree with TRBD2. V lost 5 bases to trimming and J lost 2 bases; unmatched junction nucleotides: 17. The CDR3 is 19 amino acids. CDR1 is SEHNR and CDR2 is FQNEAQ in the germline V gene (reference sequence). In DNA form, the CDR3 reads TGTGCCAGCAGCCCAATAACAACAGGGCTAGCGGGGGGAGCCTACGAGCAGTACTTC. It specifies CASSPITTGLAGGAYEQYF. Full variable domain (outside the CDR3, taken from reference TRBV7-9 and TRBJ2-7): DTGVSQNPRHKITKRGQNVTFRCDPISEHNRLYWYRQTLGQGPEFLTYFQNEAQLEKSRLLSDRFSAERPKGSFSTLEIQRTEQGDSAMYLCASSPITTGLAGGAYEQYFGPGTRLTVT.

This rearrangement joins TRBV11-3 to TRBJ2-3; D gene uncertain. Germline CDR1 reads SGHNT; CDR2 reads YENEEA. The CDR3 is 13 amino acids. The ends were cut back, 5 bases at V and 5 bases at J, with 11 bases in the middle. For the CDR3, the DNA is TGTGCCAGCAGCGCAGAAGGAGAAGATACGCAGTATTTT. Its protein product is CASSAEGEDTQYF.

This clone was found a few times. The chain has TRBV28 and TRBJ2-4; 12 bases fit TRBD1. The ends lost 2 bases at V and 8 bases at J; junction bases unmatched: 4. The CDR3 is 15 amino acids. Germline V gene data show CDR1 as MDHEN and CDR2 as SYDVKM. CDR3 loop: CASSLAGTGGDIQYF. The CDR3 nucleotides are TGTGCCAGCAGTTTAGCCGGGACAGGGGGCGACATTCAGTACTTC.

This clone was observed a handful of times. Other DNA sequences within the sample encode an identical CDR3. V and J are TRBV7-9 and TRBJ2-7; D remains ambiguous. This CDR3 has 12 amino acids. The germline CDR1 and CDR2 sequences are SEHNR and FQNEAQ (reference sequence). V lost 1 base and J lost 6, with 7 bases in between. The CDR3 spells CASSLGGSEQYF. As DNA, the CDR3 is TGTGCCAGCAGCTTAGGAGGTAGCGAGCAGTACTTC. Full variable domain (missing parts from reference TRBV7-9 and TRBJ2-7): DTGVSQNPRHKITKRGQNVTFRCDPISEHNRLYWYRQTLGQGPEFLTYFQNEAQLEKSRLLSDRFSAERPKGSFSTLEIQRTEQGDSAMYLCASSLGGSEQYFGPGTRLTVT.

This rearrangement joins TRBV29-1 to TRBJ1-5; tentative D call: TRBD1 (5 bases). Germline V gives CDR1 SQVTM, CDR2 ANQGSEA. The germline V and J ends were trimmed by 4 bases and 5 bases, with 12 bases remaining between them. CDR3 length equals 13 residues. The CDR3 region has the DNA TGCAGCGTTGGAGCAGGGCAGGATCAGCCCCAGCATTTT. It specifies CSVGAGQDQPQHF.

The rearrangement uses TRBV29-1 and TRBJ2-1; D is undetermined. The length of the CDR3 is 14 residues. Germline CDR1 and CDR2: SQVTM and ANQGSEA. Trimming took 7 bases from V and 9 from J, leaving 22 bases between them. CDR3 sequence: CSALGLSVTREQFF. CDR3 in DNA: TGCAGCGCCCTCGGGTTGTCCGTTACCCGTGAGCAGTTCTTC.

V usage is TRBV7-2 and J usage is TRBJ2-7, with 10 bases aligning to TRBD2. Germline V lookup: CDR1 SGHTA, CDR2 FQGNSA. J lost 2 bases, V lost 5 bases, and 3 bases had no gene match. CDR3 length: 14 residues. CDR3 sequence reads: CASSRTSGPYEQYF. The CDR3 DNA is TGTGCCAGCAGCCGGACTAGCGGACCCTACGAGCAGTACTTC.